This T cell receptor (beta chain) is from a study of a mutant IDH1 vaccine in newly diagnosed glioma. Study summary: Investigators started vaccination 4-6 weeks after radiotherapy alone, or with temozolomide cycles. Previous treatment comprised radiotherapy, temozolomide, or both, mostly both.

Findings and caveats of the study: The authors found pseudoprogression apparently unrelated to changes in top peripheral T cell clonotypes.

Time point given: week 5, during vaccination. The study gave 300 ug of mutant IDH1 20-mer peptide per vaccine dose, with topical imiquimod. Repertoires were generated with immunoSEQ multiplex PCR, while TCRdb's copy carries only in-frame clones and drops some. The profile shows some 60,000 clones, approximately 90% of them singletons. In the case of this clone: Its antigen is currently unknown.

This TCR derives from a woman in her 40s with glioma. Sequences were derived from PBMCs, sampled from a glioma patient whose treatment included an IDH1 peptide vaccine.

The CDR3 nucleotides are TGTGCCACCAGTCCGGTTTTAACGGGATACCAAGAGACCCAGTACTTC. Translating it yields CATSPVLTGYQETQYF. The chain uses TRBV15 and TRBJ2-5, with a weak D call TRBD2 (5 bases). Germline V gene lookup returns CDR1 LNHNV and CDR2 YYDKDF (reference sequence). Trimming shortened V by 6 bases and J by 0 bases, and 17 bases separated the two germline ends. This CDR3 is 16 amino acids long.